This TCR beta chain originates from a study of CD8 T cells in ankylosing spondylitis. Points from the study as a whole: Researchers reportedly found disease-linked clones significantly enriched in matched ankylosing spondylitis synovial fluid. Seemingly distinctive of ankylosing spondylitis blood was a TCR beta motif formed by eight highly homologous variants. The disease-linked clones had a CD8+ phenotype and low blood frequencies.

This clonotype was recorded a few times. Its antigen remains unknown. Making the TCR beta libraries involved quantitative 5'-RACE with molecular barcodes. TCRdb independently ran MiXCR on the 5' RACE reads; one entry per CDR3 protein. The sample includes roughly 140,000 distinct CDR3 sequences, roughly 44% of them seen just once. The CDR3 covers 15 residues. With 5 bases removed from V and 6 bases from J, the gap between germline ends came to 19 bases. The germline V gene has CDR1 SGHAT and CDR2 FQNNGV. V is TRBV11-2 and J is TRBJ2-5; D is tentatively TRBD1 or TRBD2 (5 bases each). Sequenced sample: synovial fluid, either unsorted or a sorted T cell fraction (not recorded which). This TCR was recovered from a male donor with ankylosing spondylitis. In DNA, the CDR3 is TGTGCCAGCAGCCCCGGGACCGGGAATGCGAAGACCCAGTACTTC. This gives the protein CASSPGTGNAKTQYF.